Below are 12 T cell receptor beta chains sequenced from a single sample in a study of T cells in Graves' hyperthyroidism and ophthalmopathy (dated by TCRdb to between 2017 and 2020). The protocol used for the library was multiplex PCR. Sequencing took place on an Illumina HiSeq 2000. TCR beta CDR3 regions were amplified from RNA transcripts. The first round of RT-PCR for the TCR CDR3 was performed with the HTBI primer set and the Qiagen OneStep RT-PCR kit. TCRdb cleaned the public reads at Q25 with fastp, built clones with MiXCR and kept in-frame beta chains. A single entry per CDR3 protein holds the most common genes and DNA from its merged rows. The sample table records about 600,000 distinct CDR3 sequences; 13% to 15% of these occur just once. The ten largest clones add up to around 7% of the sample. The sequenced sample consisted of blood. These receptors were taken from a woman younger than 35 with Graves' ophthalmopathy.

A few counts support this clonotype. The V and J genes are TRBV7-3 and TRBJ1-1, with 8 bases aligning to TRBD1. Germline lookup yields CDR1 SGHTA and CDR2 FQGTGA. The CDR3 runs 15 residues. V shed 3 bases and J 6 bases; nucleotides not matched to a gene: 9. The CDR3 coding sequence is TGTGCCAGCAGCTTGAGCGGACAGGGACGTCCTGAAGCTTTCTTT. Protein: CASSLSGQGRPEAFF.

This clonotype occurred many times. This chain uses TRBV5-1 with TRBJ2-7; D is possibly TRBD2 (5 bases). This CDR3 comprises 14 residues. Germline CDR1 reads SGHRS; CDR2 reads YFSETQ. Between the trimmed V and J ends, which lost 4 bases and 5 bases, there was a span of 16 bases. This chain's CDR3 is CASSPHTGSDEQYF. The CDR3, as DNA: TGCGCCAGCAGCCCGCATACGGGGAGTGACGAGCAGTACTTC.

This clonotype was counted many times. The CDR3 sequence: CAIMGQGLGDTQYF. The DNA for the CDR3 is TGTGCCATCATGGGACAGGGGCTCGGAGATACGCAGTATTTT. J is TRBJ2-3 and V is TRBV10-3; 10 bases agree with TRBD1. From germline, CDR1 is ENHRY and CDR2 SYGVKD. V lost 7 bases, J lost 5 bases, and 6 bases stayed unmatched. CDR3 length equals 14 residues.

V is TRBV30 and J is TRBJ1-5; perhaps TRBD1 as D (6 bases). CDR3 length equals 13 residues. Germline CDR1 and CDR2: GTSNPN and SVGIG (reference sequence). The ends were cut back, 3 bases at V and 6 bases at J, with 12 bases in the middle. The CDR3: CAWRGATSQPQHF. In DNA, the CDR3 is TGTGCCTGGAGGGGGGCAACAAGTCAGCCCCAGCATTTT. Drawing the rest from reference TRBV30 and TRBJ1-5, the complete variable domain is SQTIHQWPATLVQPVGSPLSLECTVEGTSNPNLYWYRQAAGRGLQLLFYSVGIGQISSEVPQNLSASRPQDRQFILSSKKLLLSDSGFYLCAWRGATSQPQHFGDGTRLSIL.

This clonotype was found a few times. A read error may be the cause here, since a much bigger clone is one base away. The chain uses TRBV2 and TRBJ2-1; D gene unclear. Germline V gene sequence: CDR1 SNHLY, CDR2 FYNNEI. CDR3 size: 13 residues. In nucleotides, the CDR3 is TGTGCCACCAAGGATTTCTCCTACAATGAGCAGCTCTTC. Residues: CATKDFSYNEQLF. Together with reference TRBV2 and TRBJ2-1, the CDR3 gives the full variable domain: EPEVTQTPSHQVTQMGQEVILRCVPISNHLYFYWYRQILGQKVEFLVSFYNNEISEKSEIFDDQFSVERPDGSNFTLKIRSTKLEDSAMYFCATKDFSYNEQLFGPGTRLTVL.

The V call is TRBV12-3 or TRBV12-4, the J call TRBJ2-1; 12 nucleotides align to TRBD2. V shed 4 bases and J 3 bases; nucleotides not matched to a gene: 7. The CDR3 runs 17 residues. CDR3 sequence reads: CASSYAGLAGYYNEQFF. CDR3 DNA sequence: TGTGCCAGCAGTTACGCCGGACTAGCGGGGTACTACAATGAGCAGTTCTTC.

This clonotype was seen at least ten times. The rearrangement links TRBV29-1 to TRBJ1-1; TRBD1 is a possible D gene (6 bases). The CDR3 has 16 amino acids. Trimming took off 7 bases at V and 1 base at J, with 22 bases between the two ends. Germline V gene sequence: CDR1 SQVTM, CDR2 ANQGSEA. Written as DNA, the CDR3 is TGCAGCGCCCATCTTTTTGGGGGGCGAAGGAACACTGAAGCTTTCTTT. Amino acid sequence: CSAHLFGGRRNTEAFF.

The CDR3 bases are TGTGCCAGCAGCCCGGGACAGCATCTAGCGGGGCTGTACAATGAGCAGTTCTTC. Translated: CASSPGQHLAGLYNEQFF. This chain connects TRBV5-8 to TRBJ2-1; 9 positions match TRBD2. The junction had 15 bases not matched to a gene; V was cut back by 4 bases and J by 4 bases. Germline CDR1 reads SGHTS; CDR2 reads YDEGEE. The CDR3 is 18 amino acids.

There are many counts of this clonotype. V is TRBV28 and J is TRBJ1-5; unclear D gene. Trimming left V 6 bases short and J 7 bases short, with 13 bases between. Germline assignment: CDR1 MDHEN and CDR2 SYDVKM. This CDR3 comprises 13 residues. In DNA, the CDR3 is TGTGCCAGCAGGGGCCGAATAGGGCAGCCCCAGCATTTT. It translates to CASRGRIGQPQHF.

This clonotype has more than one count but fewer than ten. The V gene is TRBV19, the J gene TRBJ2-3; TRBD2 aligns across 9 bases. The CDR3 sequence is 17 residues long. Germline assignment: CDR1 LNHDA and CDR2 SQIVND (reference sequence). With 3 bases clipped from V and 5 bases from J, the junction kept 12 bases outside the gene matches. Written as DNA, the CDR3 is TGTGCCAGTAGTATCTTAGCGGGAGCCCTCCCAGGAGATACGCAGTATTTT. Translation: CASSILAGALPGDTQYF.

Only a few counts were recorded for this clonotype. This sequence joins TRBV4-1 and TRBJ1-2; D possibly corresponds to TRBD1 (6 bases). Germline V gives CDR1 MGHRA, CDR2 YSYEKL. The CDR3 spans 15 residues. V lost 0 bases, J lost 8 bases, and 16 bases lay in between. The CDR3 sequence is CASSQESLGTNGYTF. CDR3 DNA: TGCGCCAGCAGCCAAGAAAGTTTAGGGACAAACGGCTACACCTTC.

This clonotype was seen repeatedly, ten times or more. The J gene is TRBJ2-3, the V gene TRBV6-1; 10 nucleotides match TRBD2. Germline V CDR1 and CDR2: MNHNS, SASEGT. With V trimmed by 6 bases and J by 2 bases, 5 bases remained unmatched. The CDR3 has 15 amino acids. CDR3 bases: TGTGCCAGCAGGACCGGGACTAGCGTCACAGATACGCAGTATTTT. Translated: CASRTGTSVTDTQYF.